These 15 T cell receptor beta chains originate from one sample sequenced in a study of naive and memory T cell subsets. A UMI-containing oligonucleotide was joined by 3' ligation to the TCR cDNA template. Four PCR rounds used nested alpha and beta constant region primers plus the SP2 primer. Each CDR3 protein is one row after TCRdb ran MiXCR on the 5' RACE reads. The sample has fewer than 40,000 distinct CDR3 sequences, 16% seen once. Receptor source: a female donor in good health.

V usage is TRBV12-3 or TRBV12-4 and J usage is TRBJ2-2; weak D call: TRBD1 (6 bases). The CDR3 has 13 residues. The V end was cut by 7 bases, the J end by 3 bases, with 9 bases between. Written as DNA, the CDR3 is TGTGCCAGCACAGGGGCTGACACCGGGGAGCTGTTTTTT. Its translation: CASTGADTGELFF.

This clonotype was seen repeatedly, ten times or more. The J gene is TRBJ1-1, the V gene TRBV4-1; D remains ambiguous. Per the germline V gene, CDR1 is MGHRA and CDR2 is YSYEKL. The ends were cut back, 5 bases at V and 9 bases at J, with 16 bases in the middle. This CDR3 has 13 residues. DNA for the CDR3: TGCGCCAGCAGCTTAGGACGGATTGATCAAGCTTTCTTT. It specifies CASSLGRIDQAFF.

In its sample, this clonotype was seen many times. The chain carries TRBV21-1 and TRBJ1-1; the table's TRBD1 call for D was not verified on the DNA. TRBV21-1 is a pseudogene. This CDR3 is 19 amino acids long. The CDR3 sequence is CASSAKTFETGRGVTEAFF. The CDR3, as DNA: TGTGCCAGCAGCGCCAAGACATTTGAGACGGGGCGCGGTGTTACTGAAGCTTTCTTT.

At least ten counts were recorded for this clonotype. Here the CDR3 DNA reads TGTGCCAGCAGCTTAGCTCCAGACCCCACCTACGAGCAGTACTTC. It is translated as CASSLAPDPTYEQYF. The rearrangement uses TRBV7-6 and TRBJ2-7; D is undetermined. The germline gives CDR1 SGHVS, CDR2 FNYEAQ. The CDR3 is 15 residues long. Trimming removed 0 bases at V and 2 bases at J, with 11 bases between. The variable domain in full, completed from reference TRBV7-6 and TRBJ2-7, reads GAGVSQSPRYKVTKRGQDVALRCDPISGHVSLYWYRQALGQGPEFLTYFNYEAQQDKSGLPNDRFSAERPEGSISTLTIQRTEQRDSAMYRCASSLAPDPTYEQYFGPGTRLTVT.

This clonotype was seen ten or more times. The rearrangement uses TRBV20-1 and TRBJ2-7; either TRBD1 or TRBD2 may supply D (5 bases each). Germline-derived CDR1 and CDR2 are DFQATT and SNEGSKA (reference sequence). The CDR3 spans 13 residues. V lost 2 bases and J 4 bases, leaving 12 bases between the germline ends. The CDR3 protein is CSARFPGTYEQYF. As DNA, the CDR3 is TGCAGTGCTAGATTCCCGGGGACGTACGAGCAGTACTTC.

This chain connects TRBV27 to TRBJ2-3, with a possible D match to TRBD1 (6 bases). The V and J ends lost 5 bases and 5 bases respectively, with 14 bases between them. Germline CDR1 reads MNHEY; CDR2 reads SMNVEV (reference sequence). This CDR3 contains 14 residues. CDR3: CASSMGALGDTQYF. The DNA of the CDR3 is TGTGCCAGCAGTATGGGGGCTCTGGGAGATACGCAGTATTTT.

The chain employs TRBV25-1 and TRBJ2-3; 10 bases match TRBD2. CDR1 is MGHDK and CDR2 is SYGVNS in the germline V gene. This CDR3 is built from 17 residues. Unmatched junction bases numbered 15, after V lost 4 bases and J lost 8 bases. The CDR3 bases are TGTGCCAGCAGTGTCATCGGGAGCGGGGGGGCCGGATTTACGCAGTATTTT. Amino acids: CASSVIGSGGAGFTQYF.

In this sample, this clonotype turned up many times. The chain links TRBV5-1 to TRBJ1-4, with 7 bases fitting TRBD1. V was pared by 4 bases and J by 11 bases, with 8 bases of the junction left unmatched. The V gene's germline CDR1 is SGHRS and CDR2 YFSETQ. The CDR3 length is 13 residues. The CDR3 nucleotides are TGCGCCAGCAGCCCGAGTCAGGGGGAGAAACTGTTTTTT. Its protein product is CASSPSQGEKLFF.

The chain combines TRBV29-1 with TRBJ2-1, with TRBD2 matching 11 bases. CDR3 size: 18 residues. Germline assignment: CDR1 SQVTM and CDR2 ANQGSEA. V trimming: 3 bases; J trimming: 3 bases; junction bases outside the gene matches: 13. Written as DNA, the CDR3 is TGCAGCGTTGAGGCCCCCTTCCCCGGGACTAGCGGCTACAATGAGCAGTTCTTC. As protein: CSVEAPFPGTSGYNEQFF.

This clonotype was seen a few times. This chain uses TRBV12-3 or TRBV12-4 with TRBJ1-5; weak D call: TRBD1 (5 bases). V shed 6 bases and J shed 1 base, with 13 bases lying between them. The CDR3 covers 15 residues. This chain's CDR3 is CASRRSTESNQPQHF. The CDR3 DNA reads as TGTGCCAGCAGGAGATCGACAGAAAGCAATCAGCCCCAGCATTTT.

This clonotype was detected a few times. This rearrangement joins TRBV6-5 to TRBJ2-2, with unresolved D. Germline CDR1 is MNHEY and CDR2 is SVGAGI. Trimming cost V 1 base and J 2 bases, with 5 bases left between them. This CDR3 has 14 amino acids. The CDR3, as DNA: TGTGCCAGCAGTTACTTCCGCAACACCGGGGAGCTGTTTTTT. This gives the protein CASSYFRNTGELFF.

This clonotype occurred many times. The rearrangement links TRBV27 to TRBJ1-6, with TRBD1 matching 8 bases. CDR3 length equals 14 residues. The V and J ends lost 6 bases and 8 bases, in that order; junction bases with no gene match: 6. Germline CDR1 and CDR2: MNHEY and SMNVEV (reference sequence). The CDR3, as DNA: TGTGCCAGCAGCCCTAGGACAGGGCATTCACCCCTCCACTTT. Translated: CASSPRTGHSPLHF.

The CDR3 DNA reads TGCAGCGTTGAAGGAGGACAGGCCGGCTCCTACGAGCAGTACTTC. Translation: CSVEGGQAGSYEQYF. The chain uses TRBV29-1 and TRBJ2-7, with 7 bases fitting TRBD1. Trimming took 1 base from V and 0 from J; bases not matched to a gene: 6. Germline values: CDR1 SQVTM, CDR2 ANQGSEA. There are 15 residues in the CDR3.

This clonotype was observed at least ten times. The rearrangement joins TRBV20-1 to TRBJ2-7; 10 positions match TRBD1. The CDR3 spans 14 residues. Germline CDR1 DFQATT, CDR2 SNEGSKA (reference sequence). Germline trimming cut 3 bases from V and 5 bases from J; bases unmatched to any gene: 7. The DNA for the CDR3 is TGCAGTGCTAGCGGGGACAGGGGCTACCACGAGCAGTACTTC. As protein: CSASGDRGYHEQYF.

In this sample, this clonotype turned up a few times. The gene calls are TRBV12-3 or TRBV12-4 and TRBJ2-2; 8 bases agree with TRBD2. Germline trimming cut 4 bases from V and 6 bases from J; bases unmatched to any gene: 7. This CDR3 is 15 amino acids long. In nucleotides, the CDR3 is TGTGCCAGCAGTTACATAGCGGGGCAATCCGGGGAGCTGTTTTTT. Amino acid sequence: CASSYIAGQSGELFF.